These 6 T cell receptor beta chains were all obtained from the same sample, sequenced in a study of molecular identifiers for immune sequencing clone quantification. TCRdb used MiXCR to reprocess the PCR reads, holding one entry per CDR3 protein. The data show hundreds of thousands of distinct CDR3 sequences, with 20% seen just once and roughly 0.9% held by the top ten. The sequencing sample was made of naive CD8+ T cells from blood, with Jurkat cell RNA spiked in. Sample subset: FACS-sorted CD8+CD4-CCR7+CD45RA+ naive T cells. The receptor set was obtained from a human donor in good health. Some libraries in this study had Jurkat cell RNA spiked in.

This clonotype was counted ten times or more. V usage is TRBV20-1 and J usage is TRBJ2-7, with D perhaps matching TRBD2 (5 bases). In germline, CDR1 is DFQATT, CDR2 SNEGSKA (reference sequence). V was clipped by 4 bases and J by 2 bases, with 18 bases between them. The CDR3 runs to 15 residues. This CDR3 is CSATMTGFTTYEQYF. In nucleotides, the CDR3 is TGCAGTGCTACTATGACGGGATTTACGACCTACGAGCAGTACTTC.

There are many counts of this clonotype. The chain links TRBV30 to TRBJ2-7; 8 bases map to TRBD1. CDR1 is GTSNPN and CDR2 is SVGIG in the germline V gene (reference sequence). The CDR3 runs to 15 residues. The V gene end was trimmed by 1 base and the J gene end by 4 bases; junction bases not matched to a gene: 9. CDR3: CAWSGEAGGRYEQYF. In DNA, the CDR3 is TGTGCCTGGAGTGGTGAGGCAGGGGGCAGATACGAGCAGTACTTC.

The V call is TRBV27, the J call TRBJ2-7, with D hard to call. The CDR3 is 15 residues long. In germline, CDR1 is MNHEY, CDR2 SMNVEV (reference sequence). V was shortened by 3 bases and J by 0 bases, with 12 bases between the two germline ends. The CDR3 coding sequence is TGTGCCAGCAGTTTTAGCACACCGAGCTCCTACGAGCAGTACTTC. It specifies CASSFSTPSSYEQYF.

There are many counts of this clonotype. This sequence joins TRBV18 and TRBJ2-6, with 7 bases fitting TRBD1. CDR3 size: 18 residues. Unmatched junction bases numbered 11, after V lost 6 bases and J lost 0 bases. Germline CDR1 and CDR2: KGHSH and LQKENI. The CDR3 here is CASSSTGPHTSGANVLTF. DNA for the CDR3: TGTGCCAGCTCCTCGACAGGGCCACATACCTCTGGGGCCAACGTCCTGACTTTC.

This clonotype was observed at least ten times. CDR3 region: CASSEPGNPNQPQHF. CDR3 nucleotides: TGTGCCAGCAGTGAACCGGGTAACCCCAATCAGCCCCAGCATTTT. The chain couples TRBV2 to TRBJ1-5; D gene unclear. CDR1 SNHLY and CDR2 FYNNEI come from the germline V gene. V gave up 2 bases and J gave up 3 bases, with 11 bases separating them. This CDR3 comprises 15 residues.

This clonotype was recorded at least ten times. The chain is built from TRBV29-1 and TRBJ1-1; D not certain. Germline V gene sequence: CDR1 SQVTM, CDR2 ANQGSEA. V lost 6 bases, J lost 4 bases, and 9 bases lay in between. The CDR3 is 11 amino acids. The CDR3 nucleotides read TGCAGCGTCCCCAGTCCCACTGAAGCTTTCTTT. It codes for CSVPSPTEAFF.